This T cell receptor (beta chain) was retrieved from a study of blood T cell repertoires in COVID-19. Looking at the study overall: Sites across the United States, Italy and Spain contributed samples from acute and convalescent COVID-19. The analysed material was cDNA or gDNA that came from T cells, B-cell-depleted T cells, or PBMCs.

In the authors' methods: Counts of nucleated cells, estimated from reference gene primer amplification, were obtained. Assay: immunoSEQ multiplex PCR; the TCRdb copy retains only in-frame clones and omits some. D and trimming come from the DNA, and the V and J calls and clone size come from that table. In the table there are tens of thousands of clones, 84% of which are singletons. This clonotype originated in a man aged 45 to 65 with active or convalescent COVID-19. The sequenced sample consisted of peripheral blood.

Written as DNA, the CDR3 is TGTGCCAGCAGTACCCGGACATTCGGAAACACCATATATTTT. Translating gives CASSTRTFGNTIYF. The rearrangement uses TRBV28 and TRBJ1-3, with a tentative D call TRBD1 (5 bases). The CDR3 totals 14 residues. Trimming removed 5 bases from V and 4 bases from J, with 12 bases in between. CDR1 is MDHEN and CDR2 is SYDVKM in the germline V gene.